The rows below give T cell receptor beta chains drawn from one sample of a study of blood T cells in healthy people across ages. TCRdb re-analysed the 5' RACE reads in MiXCR, keeping a single row per CDR3 protein. Of fewer than 800,000 distinct CDR3 sequences in the sample, 45% to 50% are singletons; the top ten hold approximately 32%. What was sequenced was blood. Receptor source: a woman in her fifties or sixties in good health. CDR3s include the opening cysteine and the closing phenylalanine or tryptophan. Each record gives: clone size, V gene, D gene, J gene, CDR3 DNA, CDR3 protein. The D gene is left open where the match is weak. Expanded clones get a size class; other rows say once, few or many, or leave the size out.

size: few
V: TRBV28
D: TRBD1
J: TRBJ1-4
DNA: TGTGCCAGCACAGGGGGTCCTAATGAAAAACTGTTTTTT
CDR3: CASTGGPNEKLFF

size: few
V: TRBV4-3
D: .
J: TRBJ1-1
DNA: TGCGCCAGCAGCCAACAACCTCGGGGCGACATGAACACTGAAGCTTTCTTT
CDR3: CASSQQPRGDMNTEAFF

size: .
V: TRBV6-5
D: TRBD1
J: TRBJ2-2
DNA: TGTGCCACCAGATGGACAGGGAGGAAGAACACCGGGGAGCTGTTTTTT
CDR3: CATRWTGRKNTGELFF

size: .
V: TRBV28
D: .
J: TRBJ2-7
DNA: TGTGCCAGCAGCCGGGTTGCCGAGCAGTACTTC
CDR3: CASSRVAEQYF

size: .
V: TRBV6-5
D: TRBD1
J: TRBJ2-1
DNA: TGTGCCAGCAGCCGGGACAGGCCCCCTATGAATGAGCAGTTCTTC
CDR3: CASSRDRPPMNEQFF

size: few
V: TRBV29-1
D: .
J: TRBJ2-3
DNA: TGCAGCGTTGAACCCTCTCGGACAGCCAGGAGAGCAGATACGCAGTATTTT
CDR3: CSVEPSRTARRADTQYF

size: few
V: TRBV27
D: .
J: TRBJ2-3
DNA: TGTGCCAGCAGTTTTGCCCCTATGGATACGCAGTATTTT
CDR3: CASSFAPMDTQYF

size: .
V: TRBV6-2/TRBV6-3
D: .
J: TRBJ2-1
DNA: TGTGTCAGCAGTTTTCTTCAGGAGAATGAGCAGTTCTTC
CDR3: CVSSFLQENEQFF

size: few
V: TRBV12-3/TRBV12-4
D: .
J: TRBJ2-3
DNA: TGTGCCAGCAGTCTGCAGCGAACCACAGATACGCAGTATTTT
CDR3: CASSLQRTTDTQYF

size: .
V: TRBV15
D: TRBD1
J: TRBJ2-3
DNA: TGTGCCGTGGTGGACAGGGCCACAGATACGCAGTATTTT
CDR3: CAVVDRATDTQYF

size: few
V: TRBV9
D: .
J: TRBJ2-3
DNA: TGTGCCAGCAGCCGGGGGTGGGGCACAGATACGCAGTATTTT
CDR3: CASSRGWGTDTQYF

size: .
V: TRBV7-2
D: .
J: TRBJ2-7
DNA: TGTGCCAGCAGCTTAGCCACAAGCGTCCTCTACGAGCAGTACTTC
CDR3: CASSLATSVLYEQYF

size: .
V: TRBV28
D: .
J: TRBJ2-7
DNA: TGTGCCAGCAGCCCCCTAGCGAGGGAGCAGTACTTC
CDR3: CASSPLAREQYF

size: .
V: TRBV6-6
D: .
J: TRBJ2-1
DNA: TGTGCCACCAGGGACGGGGACTACAATGAGCAGTTCTTC
CDR3: CATRDGDYNEQFF

size: .
V: TRBV29-1
D: TRBD1
J: TRBJ1-1
DNA: TGCAGCGCCCTATCGGACAGGCTCAACACTGAAGCTTTCTTT
CDR3: CSALSDRLNTEAFF

size: few
V: TRBV20-1
D: TRBD2
J: TRBJ2-7
DNA: TGCAGTGCTCCCCGCCCGGGACACGGACTAGCGGGAGAGCAGTACTTC
CDR3: CSAPRPGHGLAGEQYF

size: many
V: TRBV7-3
D: .
J: TRBJ2-1
DNA: TGTGCCAGCAGCTTAGGTACTAGGGGGGGTGAGCAGTTCTTC
CDR3: CASSLGTRGGEQFF

size: .
V: TRBV6-5
D: TRBD1
J: TRBJ1-6
DNA: TGTGCCAGCAGGGACAGGGCCGATAATTCACCCCTCCACTTT
CDR3: CASRDRADNSPLHF

size: .
V: TRBV7-8
D: .
J: TRBJ2-7
DNA: TGTGCCAGCAGCCCTTCCGGGAACTTGCCCTACTACGAGCAGTACTTC
CDR3: CASSPSGNLPYYEQYF

size: .
V: TRBV6-5
D: .
J: TRBJ2-1
DNA: TGTGCCAGCAGGCGAAAACTGGCCAATGAGCAGTTCTTC
CDR3: CASRRKLANEQFF

size: many
V: TRBV2
D: TRBD1
J: TRBJ2-7
DNA: TGTGCCAGCAGTCTGGGATCGGGACAGGGTACCCACGAGCAGTACTTC
CDR3: CASSLGSGQGTHEQYF

size: few
V: TRBV10-3
D: .
J: TRBJ2-1
DNA: TGTGCCATCAGTGAGTTGGGCTCCTACAATGAGCAGTTCTTC
CDR3: CAISELGSYNEQFF

size: few
V: TRBV5-1
D: .
J: TRBJ2-2
DNA: TGCGCCAGCAGCCAGCAGGGCATCTATACCGGGGAGCTGTTTTTT
CDR3: CASSQQGIYTGELFF

size: many
V: TRBV4-2
D: .
J: TRBJ2-7
DNA: TGTGCCAGCAGCCAAGAGGACAGCCGTTCCGAGCAGTACTTC
CDR3: CASSQEDSRSEQYF

size: .
V: TRBV12-3/TRBV12-4
D: .
J: TRBJ2-7
DNA: TGTGCCAGCAGTTGCGGGGTAGCCTACGAGCAGTACTTC
CDR3: CASSCGVAYEQYF

size: .
V: TRBV5-1
D: TRBD1
J: TRBJ1-1
DNA: TGCGCCAGCAGCTTGGATACAGGGGCTCACACTGAAGCTTTCTTT
CDR3: CASSLDTGAHTEAFF

size: .
V: TRBV6-1
D: TRBD2
J: TRBJ2-4
DNA: TGTGCCAGCAGTGAAAGGGGACTACCCTTTGAGCAGTACTTC
CDR3: CASSERGLPFEQYF

size: .
V: TRBV5-6
D: TRBD1
J: TRBJ1-2
DNA: TGTGCCAGCAGCTTGTGGGCAGGGGGAGCAGCTAACTATGGCTACACCTTC
CDR3: CASSLWAGGAANYGYTF

size: .
V: TRBV18
D: TRBD1
J: TRBJ2-3
DNA: TGTGCCAGCTCACAAGGACAGGCGAGCACAGATACGCAGTATTTT
CDR3: CASSQGQASTDTQYF

size: .
V: TRBV5-1
D: .
J: TRBJ2-2
DNA: TGCGCCAGCTACCTTGACCCGGGTACCGGGGAGCTGTTTTTT
CDR3: CASYLDPGTGELFF

size: once
V: TRBV7-3
D: TRBD1
J: TRBJ2-1
DNA: TGTGCCAGCAGCTTAAAAGGGACAGGGACCGATGAGCAGTTCTTC
CDR3: CASSLKGTGTDEQFF

size: .
V: TRBV5-1
D: .
J: TRBJ2-5
DNA: TGCGCCAGCAGCTCGGTTGGGGGAAAGCAGTACTTC
CDR3: CASSSVGGKQYF

size: few
V: TRBV2
D: TRBD1
J: TRBJ2-2
DNA: TGTGCCAGCAGACCGACAGGGGCCGGGGAGCTGTTTTTT
CDR3: CASRPTGAGELFF

size: .
V: TRBV24-1
D: .
J: TRBJ2-1
DNA: TGTGCCACCAGTGACCCCTTCGGGTCTCAGTTCTTC
CDR3: CATSDPFGSQFF

size: .
V: TRBV4-1
D: .
J: TRBJ2-1
DNA: TGCGCCAGCAGCCAAGGCCGGGCCTACTCCTACAATGAGCAGTTCTTC
CDR3: CASSQGRAYSYNEQFF

size: .
V: TRBV5-1
D: TRBD2
J: TRBJ2-3
DNA: TGCGCCAGCACGCTTGCCACCCAGAGGGCGGGGGGGGGCCGAGATACGCAGTATTTT
CDR3: CASTLATQRAGGGRDTQYF

size: .
V: TRBV2
D: TRBD1
J: TRBJ2-6
DNA: TGTGCCAGCAGTATGGGACAGGGTCTCTCTGGGGCCAACGTCCTGACTTTC
CDR3: CASSMGQGLSGANVLTF

size: .
V: TRBV4-2
D: .
J: TRBJ1-1
DNA: TGTGCCAGCAGCCAACCGACAGGGAACACTGAAGCTTTCTTT
CDR3: CASSQPTGNTEAFF